The following is a T cell receptor (beta chain) sequence with its context. Germline V gene data show CDR1 as MNHNY and CDR2 as SVGAGI (reference sequence). V was trimmed by 6 bases and J by 7 bases, leaving 19 bases between them. The CDR3 is 15 amino acids. The data originate from a study of cytomegalovirus exposure and HLA in healthy donors. Overall study context: Falling in the Caucasian-associated ancestry cluster were less than 85% of under 450 genotyped donors.

Amplification used 60 Vbeta primers and 13 Jbeta primers. Data came from immunoSEQ multiplex PCR; TCRdb stores just in-frame clones and leaves some out. This sample has 150,000 to 200,000 clones, with roughly 80% found just once. The specimen was PBMCs. The rearrangement links TRBV6-6 to TRBJ2-1; D is perhaps TRBD2 (7 bases). This clonotype was obtained from a woman between 35 and 50 years old in good health and CMV-seronegative. The CDR3 nucleotides read TGTGCCAGCAGATCCGGGGGGCCCTCCACGAATGAGCAGTTCTTC. This translates into CASRSGGPSTNEQFF.